This entry concerns a single T cell receptor (beta chain). What it binds is unknown. Germline lookup yields CDR1 MDHEN and CDR2 SYDVKM. V was pared by 6 bases and J by 4 bases, with 5 bases of the junction left unmatched. The CDR3 totals 14 residues. The data are from a study of beta chain features in type 1 diabetes. Study summary: Patients were similar to healthy donors in age and gender (as well as in cell yields). Overall study findings and caveats: All four CD4+ subsets of Type 1 diabetes patients contained TCRB CDR3s that were moderately but significantly shorter. Insertions at VDJ junctions were less frequent in type 1 diabetes patients. These patients also deleted more nucleotides at the same junctions.

cDNA synthesis used the whole RNA isolate, giving expressed TCRB sequences. The table came from immunoSEQ multiplex PCR; TCRdb's copy has only in-frame clones and leaves some out. The repertoire has about 180,000 clones, less than 10% of them found once; the top ten carry about 0.5%. Each of the CD4+ naive, central memory, regulatory and stem cell-like memory populations was sorted via CD45RO/CCR7/CD25/CD127/CD95/CD27. The TCR sequence derives from a man aged 18 to 29 with type 1 diabetes. The sample was central memory CD4+ T cells from blood. V usage is TRBV28 and J usage is TRBJ2-5, with 10 bases fitting TRBD2. This CDR3 is CASSQGTSVETQYF. The DNA of the CDR3 is TGTGCCAGCAGCCAAGGGACTAGCGTAGAGACCCAGTACTTC.